The clone carrying this T cell receptor beta chain was detected ten times or more. Its antigen is unknown. TCRdb reprocessed the 5' RACE reads with MiXCR, giving one entry per CDR3 protein. The top ten hold about a sixth of the sample, which has 300,000 to 400,000 distinct CDR3 sequences, roughly 8.7% seen once. This sample was included in a study of T cells after yellow fever vaccination. Study outcomes and limitations: Repertoires sorted by FACS could include abundant clonotypes that are contaminants from the bulk population.

Trimming took 8 bases from V and 11 from J; bases not matched to a gene: 8. There are 11 residues in the CDR3. CDR1 and CDR2 (germline): SQVTM, ANQGSEA. The genes are TRBV29-1 and TRBJ2-3; 9 bases align to TRBD1. This receptor was obtained from a young man who received the YFV17D yellow fever vaccine. Sequenced here: PBMCs, sampled on the day of the first yellow fever vaccination. The CDR3 loop is CSSGTGNEQYF. The CDR3 region has the DNA TGCAGCAGCGGGACAGGGAACGAGCAGTATTTT.